This entry lists 13 T cell receptor beta chains sequenced from one sample in a study of T cell responses to AZD1222 COVID-19 vaccine. Method: immunoSEQ multiplex PCR; TCRdb's copy keeps in-frame clones and lacks some. Here the sample spans roughly 190,000 clones, roughly 91% being singletons. This sample comprised peripheral blood, obtained on day 0 of AZD1222 vaccination. Receptors originate from an adult in good health.

The chain recombines TRBV7-9 with TRBJ1-2; D perhaps matches TRBD1 (5 bases). Germline CDR1 reads SEHNR; CDR2 reads FQNEAQ (reference sequence). V shed 5 bases and J shed 3 bases, with 19 bases lying between them. This CDR3 contains 16 residues. The CDR3 is CASSPSLRDGDYGYTF. The CDR3 coding sequence is TGTGCCAGCAGCCCTAGCCTCCGGGACGGAGACTATGGCTACACCTTC.

The chain employs TRBV6-5 and TRBJ1-1; D perhaps matches TRBD1 (6 bases). From germline, CDR1 is MNHEY and CDR2 SVGAGI. The V gene lost 0 bases and the J gene lost 3 bases, with 14 bases spanning the gap. This CDR3 is 16 amino acids long. DNA for the CDR3: TGTGCCAGCAGTTACTCGGTTACAGGGCTCTACACTGAAGCTTTCTTT. Translated: CASSYSVTGLYTEAFF.

The chain recombines TRBV6-2 or TRBV6-3 with TRBJ1-1; D not resolved. The V end was cut by 6 bases, the J end by 2 bases, with 16 bases between. Germline assignment: CDR1 MNHEY and CDR2 SVGEGT. The CDR3 contains 15 residues. DNA for the CDR3: TGTGCCAGCAGCGCCGCCCGACACCTAAACACTGAAGCTTTCTTT. Translated: CASSAARHLNTEAFF.

The V call is TRBV24-1, the J call TRBJ2-5, with 8 bases identical to TRBD2. Germline assignment: CDR1 KGHDR and CDR2 SFDVKD. J was trimmed by 5 bases and V by 3 bases; bases with no gene match: 7. The CDR3 is 15 amino acids. The CDR3 nucleotides read TGTGCCACCAGTGATCCCGGGGGGGGCCGGGAGACCCAGTACTTC. Amino acids: CATSDPGGGRETQYF.

The rearrangement joins TRBV5-1 to TRBJ1-2, with D unclear. Germline V gene sequence: CDR1 SGHRS, CDR2 YFSETQ. The CDR3 is 14 residues long. V lost 5 bases to trimming and J lost 4 bases, with 15 bases between them. The CDR3 spells CASSPPRSSYGYTF. Written as DNA, the CDR3 is TGCGCCAGCAGTCCCCCGAGGTCCTCCTATGGCTACACCTTC.

The rearrangement uses TRBV6-5 and TRBJ2-3; TRBD1 is a possible D gene (6 bases). CDR3 length: 13 amino acids. Germline V gene lookup returns CDR1 MNHEY and CDR2 SVGAGI. V lost 6 bases and J 4 bases, leaving 11 bases between the germline ends. CDR3 bases: TGTGCCAGCAGCGCCCCAGGGGCAGATACGCAGTATTTT. Translation: CASSAPGADTQYF.

In this sample, this clone turned up a few times. The V call is TRBV6-5, the J call TRBJ2-7, with TRBD1 matching over 11 bases. J lost 3 bases, V lost 2 bases, and 0 bases had no gene match. The germline CDR1 and CDR2 sequences are MNHEY and SVGAGI. This CDR3 is 14 amino acids long. The CDR3 loop is CASSYGTGGYEQYF. CDR3 nucleotide sequence: TGTGCCAGCAGTTACGGGACAGGGGGCTACGAGCAGTACTTC.

The chain joins TRBV12-2 to TRBJ1-6. TRBV12-2 is assigned pseudogene status. The CDR3 loop spans 15 amino acids. In nucleotides, the CDR3 is TGTGCAAGTCGAGGAGGGGCTTACGGAAATTCACCCCTCCACTTT. Its protein product is CASRGGAYGNSPLHF.

In this sample, this clone turned up a few times. The chain has TRBV9 and TRBJ1-6, with D possibly being TRBD1 (6 bases). Between the trimmed V and J ends, which lost 4 bases and 4 bases, there was a span of 15 bases. The CDR3 loop spans 16 amino acids. Germline V gene sequence: CDR1 SGDLS, CDR2 YYNGEE. This CDR3 reads CASSPGQGGYNSPLHF. The CDR3, as DNA: TGTGCCAGCAGCCCGGGACAAGGCGGGTATAATTCACCCCTCCACTTT.

The chain has TRBV19 and TRBJ1-1; D remains ambiguous. The germline V gene encodes CDR1 LNHDA and CDR2 SQIVND (reference sequence). The CDR3 is 15 amino acids. The V end was cut by 4 bases, the J end by 1 base, with 13 bases between. The CDR3 DNA reads as TGTGCCAGTAGTAGGCAGCCCATAGGGAACACTGAAGCTTTCTTT. It translates to CASSRQPIGNTEAFF.

The chain carries TRBV27 and TRBJ1-1; no reliable D call. This CDR3 is 13 amino acids long. Trimming removed 0 bases from V and 6 bases from J, with 8 bases in between. The germline V gene has CDR1 MNHEY and CDR2 SMNVEV (reference sequence). In DNA form, the CDR3 reads TGTGCCAGCAGTTTATCGGGGATAGCTGAAGCTTTCTTT. This sequence encodes CASSLSGIAEAFF.

The CDR3 spells CASSGSSYEQYF. CDR3 DNA: TGTGCCAGCAGCGGGAGCTCCTACGAGCAGTACTTC. The chain uses TRBV9 and TRBJ2-7; no clear D. This CDR3 has 12 residues. The germline V gene encodes CDR1 SGDLS and CDR2 YYNGEE. V dropped 3 bases and J dropped 0 bases, with 4 bases sitting between them. Together with reference TRBV9 and TRBJ2-7, the CDR3 gives the full variable domain: DSGVTQTPKHLITATGQRVTLRCSPRSGDLSVYWYQQSLDQGLQFLIQYYNGEERAKGNILERFSAQQFPDLHSELNLSSLELGDSALYFCASSGSSYEQYFGPGTRLTVT.

The chain joins TRBV10-3 to TRBJ1-6, with TRBD1 matching 11 bases. The CDR3 sequence is 15 residues long. From germline, CDR1 is ENHRY and CDR2 SYGVKD. With 6 bases clipped from V and 4 bases from J, the junction kept 2 bases outside the gene matches. The DNA of the CDR3 is TGTGCCATCAGCGGACAGGGGGCGTATAATTCACCCCTCCACTTT. Protein: CAISGQGAYNSPLHF.